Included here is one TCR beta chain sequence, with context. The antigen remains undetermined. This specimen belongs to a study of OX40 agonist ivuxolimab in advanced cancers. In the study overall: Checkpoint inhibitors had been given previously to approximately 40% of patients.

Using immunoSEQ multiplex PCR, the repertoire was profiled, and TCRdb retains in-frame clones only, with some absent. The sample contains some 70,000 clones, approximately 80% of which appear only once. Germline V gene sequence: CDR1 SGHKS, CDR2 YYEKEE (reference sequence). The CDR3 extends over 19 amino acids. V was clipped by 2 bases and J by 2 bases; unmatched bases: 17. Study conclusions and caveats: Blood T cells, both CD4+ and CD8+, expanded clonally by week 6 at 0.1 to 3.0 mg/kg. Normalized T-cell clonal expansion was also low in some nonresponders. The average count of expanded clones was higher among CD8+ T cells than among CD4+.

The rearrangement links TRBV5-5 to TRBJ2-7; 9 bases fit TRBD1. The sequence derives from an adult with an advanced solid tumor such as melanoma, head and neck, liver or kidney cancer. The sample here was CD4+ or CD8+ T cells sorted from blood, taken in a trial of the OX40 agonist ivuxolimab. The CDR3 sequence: CASSFLRDRVFSAPYEQYF. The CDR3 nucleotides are TGTGCCAGCAGCTTCCTCCGGGACAGGGTATTTTCGGCCCCCTACGAGCAGTACTTC. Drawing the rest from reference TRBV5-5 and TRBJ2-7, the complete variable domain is DAGVTQSPTHLIKTRGQQVTLRCSPISGHKSVSWYQQVLGQGPQFIFQYYEKEERGRGNFPDRFSARQFPNYSSELNVNALLLGDSALYLCASSFLRDRVFSAPYEQYFGPGTRLTVT.